Following are 8 T cell receptor beta chains from one sample sequenced in a study of T cell changes during pregnancy in multiple sclerosis. Some clones are missing from TCRdb's copy, which holds only in-frame ones; the method was immunoSEQ multiplex PCR. The data hold 20,000 to 25,000 clones, with approximately 87% observed a single time. Sequenced here: CD8+ T cells from peripheral blood mononuclear cells, sampled before pregnancy. These receptors were collected from a female donor with multiple sclerosis, enrolled in a pregnancy study.

This clone was detected only once. This chain uses TRBV5-5 with TRBJ1-5; 8 nucleotides align to TRBD1. The CDR3 consists of 14 residues. From germline, CDR1 is SGHKS and CDR2 YYEKEE (reference sequence). V was clipped by 7 bases and J by 3 bases; unmatched bases: 6. CDR3 in amino acids: CASGQGRANQPQHF. The CDR3 DNA reads TGTGCCAGCGGACAGGGTCGGGCCAATCAGCCCCAGCATTTT.

The rearrangement uses TRBV28 and TRBJ1-1; D perhaps matches TRBD1 (5 bases). This CDR3 region has 14 residues. Germline V gives CDR1 MDHEN, CDR2 SYDVKM. The ends were cut back, 7 bases at V and 1 base at J, with 13 bases in the middle. The CDR3 protein is CASNSGGENTEAFF. The CDR3 region has the DNA TGTGCCAGCAATTCAGGAGGGGAGAACACTGAAGCTTTCTTT.

This clone is labeled as medium-sized. J is TRBJ2-2 and V is TRBV6-4; the match to TRBD1 covers 8 bases. The CDR3 covers 15 residues. Germline assignment: CDR1 MRHNA and CDR2 SNTAGT. V was clipped by 3 bases and J by 1 base; unmatched bases: 1. CDR3 residues: CASSEGTGNTGELFF. The CDR3 DNA sequence: TGTGCCAGCAGTGAGGGGACAGGGAACACCGGGGAGCTGTTTTTT.

This clone has just a few counts. The chain is built from TRBV9 and TRBJ1-1; tentatively, D is TRBD1 (6 bases). V dropped 0 bases and J dropped 4 bases, with 10 bases sitting between them. Germline loops: CDR1 SGDLS, CDR2 YYNGEE. The CDR3 sequence is 14 residues long. This CDR3 reads CASSVGTGSTEAFF. The CDR3, as DNA: TGTGCCAGCAGCGTAGGAACAGGGAGCACTGAAGCTTTCTTT.

The table lists this clone with a count of one. The rearrangement uses TRBV11-2 and TRBJ1-3; the D is unclear. CDR3 length: 15 amino acids. V lost 3 bases and J lost 2, with 11 bases in between. Germline V lookup: CDR1 SGHAT, CDR2 FQNNGV. DNA of the CDR3: TGTGCCAGCAGCTTGACTGTTCGGCCTGGAAACACCATATATTTT. Its translation is CASSLTVRPGNTIYF.

The chain uses TRBV29-1 and TRBJ2-7, with D perhaps TRBD2 (5 bases). Germline CDR1 and CDR2: SQVTM and ANQGSEA. The V gene lost 4 bases and the J gene lost 5 bases, with 15 bases spanning the gap. This CDR3 contains 13 residues. In DNA, the CDR3 is TGCAGCGTTGTGGGCCTGGGAGCCCACGAGCAGTACTTC. This translates into CSVVGLGAHEQYF.

V gene TRBV18 combines with J gene TRBJ1-1, with TRBD1 identical over 9 bases. V shed 4 bases, J shed 4 bases, and the junction held 10 bases outside the gene matches. The germline V gene has CDR1 KGHSH and CDR2 LQKENI. The CDR3 totals 16 residues. The CDR3 region has the DNA TGTGCCAGCTCACTACAGGGGGCAAAGGTAGGCACTGAAGCTTTCTTT. This sequence encodes CASSLQGAKVGTEAFF.

The sample holds one count of this clone. J is TRBJ2-4 and V is TRBV13; 10 positions agree with TRBD2. This CDR3 is 14 amino acids long. Trimming at V came to 0 bases and at J to 10 bases, leaving 3 bases not matched to a gene. Germline CDR1 PRHDT, CDR2 FYEKMQ (reference sequence). The CDR3 sequence is CASSLGGSGGIQYF. CDR3 nucleotides: TGTGCCAGCAGCTTAGGTGGTAGCGGGGGGATTCAGTACTTC.